The subject of this entry is one T cell receptor beta chain. Its antigen is unknown. The CDR3 has 17 residues. The data were taken from a study of T cell responses to AZD1222 COVID-19 vaccine. Study-wide results and limits: Only five to seven individuals given AZD1222 were seropositive at baseline.

The data were produced by immunoSEQ multiplex PCR, yet TCRdb's version contains in-frame clones alone and is incomplete. Seen here are 150,000 or so clones, around 90% observed once, and the top ten hold approximately 5.4%. This clonotype was obtained from an adult in good health. This rearrangement joins TRBV21-1 to TRBJ2-1; TRBD2, as called in the table, went unchecked against the DNA. TRBV21-1 has pseudogene status. The sample was peripheral blood, taken on day 0 of AZD1222 vaccination. CDR3 bases: TGTGCCAGCCAGGGACTAGCGGGATATATGGGGTACAATGAGCAGTTCTTC. Translation: CASQGLAGYMGYNEQFF.